This T cell receptor (beta chain) stems from a study of blood T cells in healthy people across ages. Notes on the study in general: Diversity estimates drawn from one million T cells were deemed underestimates.

This clonotype was counted at least ten times. What it binds is unknown. The use of a sample-barcoded 5' primer and a J-beta primer mix characterized a second PCR of roughly 7 to 12 cycles. TCRdb used MiXCR to reprocess the 5' RACE reads, holding one entry per CDR3 protein. The data hold 750,000 to 950,000 distinct CDR3 sequences, with about 27% observed a single time. Trimming left V 3 bases short and J 5 bases short, with 20 bases between. The CDR3 totals 16 residues. CDR1 is SEHNR and CDR2 is FQNEAQ in the germline V gene (reference sequence). The same specimen was also included in a second study, on T cells of mothers and their children. In that study: All extracted RNA went into cDNA synthesis, about 1.4 ug per 15 ul. With the M1S primer of the second PCR, sample barcodes and 2-4 random nucleotides were added.

The sequencing sample was made of blood. The chain joins TRBV7-9 to TRBJ2-7; D not certain. The receptor was isolated from a woman in her thirties or forties in good health. In DNA form, the CDR3 reads TGTGCCAGCAGCTTGCTTATGCTTGGGTCCAGTGACGAGCAGTACTTC. As protein: CASSLLMLGSSDEQYF.